This entry lists 21 T cell receptor beta chains sequenced from one sample in a study of control samples from healthy donors and cancer patients (dated by TCRdb to between 2020 and 2021). Preparation of the library involved the immunoSEQ multiplex PCR assay. Entries here come from immuneACCESS through TCRdb and include only in-frame sequences with V and J called. Some clones fail to appear in such tables; in the studies checked, an unresolved V gene covers under half of the shortfall, and the cause of the remainder is unknown. The sample yields 70,000 to 75,000 clones; roughly 93% were counted once. In total, the top ten clones hold 2.8% of the sample. Sequencing used blood. Receptor source: a woman in her 30s in good health.

The rearrangement joins TRBV14 to TRBJ2-1; D gene ambiguous. V was cut by 2 bases and J by 7 bases, with 12 bases left in between. The CDR3 runs to 14 residues. Looked up from germline, CDR1 is SGHDN and CDR2 is FVKESK. CDR3 sequence reads: CASSQSFRQNEQFF. The CDR3 nucleotides are TGTGCCAGCAGCCAATCTTTTAGACAAAATGAGCAGTTCTTC.

About this clone: At one of its ends the junction is not consistent with the germline gene, which may arise from a read error. The V and J genes are TRBV15 and TRBJ2-3; TRBD2 agrees at 8 bases. The length of the CDR3 is 16 residues. Germline CDR1 and CDR2: LNHNV and YYDKDF (reference sequence). CDR3 protein: CATGRDRLAGKDTQYF. Written as DNA, the CDR3 is TGTGCCACCGGCAGAGATCGGCTAGCGGGCAAGGATACGCAGTATTTT. Drawing the rest from reference TRBV15 and TRBJ2-3, the complete variable domain is DAMVIQNPRYQVTQFGKPVTLSCSQTLNHNVMYWYQQKSSQAPKLLFHYYDKDFNNEADTPDNFQSRRPNTSFCFLDIRSPGLGDTAMYLCATGRDRLAGKDTQYFGPGTRLTVL.

The chain is built from TRBV18 and TRBJ2-1; no firm D call. Germline V gene data show CDR1 as KGHSH and CDR2 as LQKENI. The CDR3 spans 14 residues. The V end lost 3 bases, the J end lost 3 bases, and 9 bases lay between the germline ends. CDR3: CASSPRFSYNEQFF. In nucleotides, the CDR3 is TGTGCCAGCTCACCCCGGTTTAGCTACAATGAGCAGTTCTTC.

This clone was detected only a few times. V usage is TRBV5-1 and J usage is TRBJ2-3; D gene uncertain. Germline CDR1 SGHRS, CDR2 YFSETQ. Trimming took 3 bases from V and 4 from J, leaving 15 bases between them. The CDR3 consists of 15 residues. Written as DNA, the CDR3 is TGCGCCAGCAGCTCGGCCCCCCCTAATTCAGATACGCAGTATTTT. This encodes CASSSAPPNSDTQYF.

The J gene is TRBJ1-3, the V gene TRBV2; TRBD1 matches at 8 bases. J lost 3 bases, V lost 5 bases, and 12 bases had no gene match. The CDR3 runs to 17 residues. CDR1 and CDR2 (germline): SNHLY, FYNNEI. The CDR3 DNA is TGTGCCAGCAGTCACCCATGGCAGGGGGCTTTTGGAAACACCATATATTTT. Its protein product is CASSHPWQGAFGNTIYF.

This rearrangement joins TRBV2 to TRBJ1-2; TRBD1 aligns across 8 bases. The germline gives CDR1 SNHLY, CDR2 FYNNEI. The CDR3 length is 12 residues. Trimming removed 5 bases from V and 8 bases from J; junction bases left unmatched: 4. CDR3 amino acids: CASSSTGGGYTF. The CDR3 DNA reads TGTGCCAGCAGTAGCACAGGGGGAGGCTACACCTTC.

The rearrangement uses TRBV19 and TRBJ2-3; a weak D match, TRBD1 (6 bases). V was shortened by 3 bases and J by 6 bases, with 16 bases between the two germline ends. The CDR3 is 15 amino acids. The germline gives CDR1 LNHDA, CDR2 SQIVND (reference sequence). CDR3 amino acids: CASSIRSGGADTQYF. In nucleotides, the CDR3 is TGTGCCAGTAGTATTCGTTCTGGGGGCGCGGATACGCAGTATTTT.

About this clone itself: Germline is not matched at one junction end, which may reflect a read error. The chain joins TRBV3-1 (or the pseudogene TRBV3-2) to TRBJ2-1, with a weak D call TRBD2 (5 bases). Germline V lookup: CDR1 LGHDT, CDR2 YNNKEL (reference sequence). The CDR3 contains 12 residues. In DNA form, the CDR3 reads TGTGCCAGCAGCCAAGGGAAACTAGGAAGGCTCTTC. Protein sequence: CASSQGKLGRLF.

The CDR3 region has the DNA TGTGCCAGCAGCCCCGGAGCATACGAGCAGTACGTC. It specifies CASSPGAYEQYV. The gene calls are TRBV6-6 and TRBJ2-7, with unresolved D. V lost 6 bases, J lost 4 bases, and 10 bases lay in between. Germline V gives CDR1 MNHNY, CDR2 SVGAGI (reference sequence). This CDR3 is 12 amino acids long.

This clone has only a few counts. The chain links TRBV11-1 to TRBJ2-1, with TRBD2 matching 8 bases. The ends lost 4 bases at V and 8 bases at J; junction bases unmatched: 7. The CDR3 sequence is 14 residues long. Germline values: CDR1 SGHAT, CDR2 FQDESV (reference sequence). CDR3 sequence reads: CASSSLAGRDEQFF. The CDR3 nucleotides are TGTGCCAGCAGCTCGTTAGCGGGGCGGGATGAGCAGTTCTTC.

CDR3 protein: CASSVGPNPMNTEAFF. The CDR3 nucleotides read TGTGCCAGCAGCGTAGGCCCCAACCCCATGAACACTGAAGCTTTCTTT. This rearrangement joins TRBV9 to TRBJ1-1, with no clear D. This CDR3 spans 16 amino acids. V was cut by 0 bases and J by 0 bases, with 12 bases left in between. Per germline, CDR1 SGDLS and CDR2 YYNGEE.

The J gene is TRBJ1-2, the V gene TRBV2; D ambiguous. This CDR3 is 12 amino acids long. Germline CDR1 reads SNHLY; CDR2 reads FYNNEI. V lost 7 bases to trimming and J lost 5 bases, with 11 bases between them. CDR3 loop: CASIPSGYGYTF. For the CDR3, the DNA is TGTGCCAGCATTCCTTCGGGGTATGGCTACACCTTC.

This clone was picked up one time. The V call is TRBV6-1, the J call TRBJ2-7, with 11 positions matching TRBD1. The germline V gene has CDR1 MNHNS and CDR2 SASEGT. The CDR3 consists of 17 residues. V lost 3 bases to trimming and J lost 4 bases; unmatched junction nucleotides: 11. The chain's CDR3 is CASSEALGDRGIYEQYF. CDR3 in DNA: TGTGCCAGCAGTGAGGCCCTGGGGGACAGGGGGATATACGAGCAGTACTTC.

V and J are TRBV15 and TRBJ1-2; TRBD1 agrees at 7 bases. The CDR3 covers 14 residues. V dropped 5 bases and J dropped 0; count of bases not matched to a gene: 3. From germline, CDR1 is LNHNV and CDR2 YYDKDF (reference sequence). The CDR3 is CATSVGQANYGYTF. Here the CDR3 DNA reads TGTGCCACCAGCGTCGGACAGGCTAACTATGGCTACACCTTC.

This sequence joins TRBV6-6 and TRBJ1-4; 7 bases agree with TRBD1. From germline, CDR1 is MNHNY and CDR2 SVGAGI (reference sequence). V was pared by 6 bases and J by 7 bases, with 8 bases of the junction left unmatched. The CDR3 length is 14 residues. The CDR3 here is CASRDGGGSEKLFF. The CDR3 DNA is TGTGCCAGCAGAGATGGAGGGGGCAGTGAAAAACTGTTTTTT.

The chain joins TRBV19 to TRBJ1-1, with 7 bases that match TRBD1. The CDR3 contains 16 residues. The ends lost 2 bases at V and 2 bases at J; junction bases unmatched: 8. CDR1 is LNHDA and CDR2 is SQIVND in the germline V gene (reference sequence). CDR3 bases: TGTGCCAGTAGTATAAGGACAGGCCAATTCAACACTGAAGCTTTCTTT. It is translated as CASSIRTGQFNTEAFF.

The chain recombines TRBV30 with TRBJ1-3; D call uncertain. Germline V gene data show CDR1 as GTSNPN and CDR2 as SVGIG (reference sequence). The V end was cut by 2 bases, the J end by 0 bases, with 11 bases between. The length of the CDR3 is 15 residues. CDR3 in amino acids: CAWSFAGSSGNTIYF. The CDR3 DNA reads as TGTGCCTGGAGTTTTGCCGGGAGCTCTGGAAACACCATATATTTT.

The CDR3 sequence: CSVNTGELFF. The DNA of the CDR3 is TGCAGCGTGAACACCGGGGAGCTGTTTTTT. J is TRBJ2-2 and V is TRBV29-1; D not certain. This CDR3 comprises 10 residues. The germline CDR1 and CDR2 sequences are SQVTM and ANQGSEA. V was trimmed by 6 bases and J by 1 base, leaving 0 bases between them.

In DNA form, the CDR3 reads TGTGCCAGCAGCCAAAGGGACGTTAAACCCTACAATGAGCAGTTCTTC. Its translation: CASSQRDVKPYNEQFF. The V call is TRBV4-2, the J call TRBJ2-1; the D gene could be TRBD1 or TRBD2 (5 bases each). CDR1 and CDR2 from the germline V gene are LGHNA and YNFKEQ. The V gene lost 2 bases and the J gene lost 2 bases, with 13 bases spanning the gap. This CDR3 region has 16 residues.

The chain recombines TRBV6-2 or TRBV6-3 with TRBJ2-3, with 13 bases fitting TRBD2. Germline V CDR1 and CDR2: MNHEY, SVGEGT. There are 19 residues in the CDR3. V shed 2 bases, J shed 5 bases, and the junction held 13 bases outside the gene matches. CDR3 sequence (DNA): TGTGCCAGCAGTTACAACCGGAAGACTAGCGGGGGGCGGGGAGATACGCAGTATTTT. This sequence encodes CASSYNRKTSGGRGDTQYF.

This clone was seen just once. This chain connects TRBV5-1 to TRBJ1-2; D may be TRBD1 (5 bases). Looked up from germline, CDR1 is SGHRS and CDR2 is YFSETQ. The CDR3 consists of 15 residues. Trimming shortened V by 1 base and J by 13 bases, and 23 bases separated the two germline ends. The CDR3 DNA reads as TGCGCCAGCAGCTTGTCACAACTAGACAGAGGGTGGTTCACCTTC. This gives the protein CASSLSQLDRGWFTF. The full variable domain, in which reference TRBV5-1 and TRBJ1-2 provide the parts outside the CDR3, is KAGVTQTPRYLIKTRGQQVTLSCSPISGHRSVSWYQQTPGQGLQFLFEYFSETQRNKGNFPGRFSGRQFSNSRSEMNVSTLELGDSALYLCASSLSQLDRGWFTFGSGTRLTVV.